The 8 T cell receptor beta chains in this list originate from one sample, sequenced in a study of breast tumors, draining lymph nodes, adjacent tissues. Breast cancer patients provided tissue from their axillary draining lymph nodes. In TCRdb, the multiplex PCR reads were re-called with MiXCR into one record per CDR3 protein. The table lists over 150,000 distinct CDR3 sequences, roughly 31% of them singletons, with about 4.5% in the top ten. Sequenced sample: axillary lymph node tissue. Receptor source: a female donor with breast cancer. Some clones in this sample may be carry-over from other donors' samples.

On this clonotype: Being one base from a much bigger clone, this may be a read error. Without the conserved terminal phenylalanine or tryptophan, this CDR3 likely stems from a read error. The chain joins TRBV20-1 to TRBJ2-3, with D possibly TRBD1 on 6 matching bases. The CDR3 spans 10 residues. V was cut by 7 bases and J by 8 bases, with 10 bases left in between. Germline CDR1 is DFQATT and CDR2 is SNEGSKA (reference sequence). The CDR3 sequence: CSVGAGTQYS. As DNA, the CDR3 is TGCAGTGTGGGGGCGGGTACGCAGTATTCT.

The chain joins TRBV3-1 to TRBJ1-2; D is unresolved. Germline assignment: CDR1 LGHDT and CDR2 YNNKEL (reference sequence). Trimming cost V 1 base and J 4 bases, with 13 bases left between them. The CDR3 length is 15 residues. CDR3 loop: CASSQVDALLYGYTF. CDR3 in DNA: TGTGCCAGCAGCCAAGTCGACGCCCTGCTCTATGGCTACACCTTC.

The table lists this clonotype with many counts. The chain has TRBV20-1 and TRBJ2-7; 7 positions match TRBD2. Trimming removed 5 bases from V and 4 bases from J; junction bases left unmatched: 11. This CDR3 has 14 amino acids. Per the germline V gene, CDR1 is DFQATT and CDR2 is SNEGSKA (reference sequence). DNA for the CDR3: TGCAGTGCTGGGGGGGGAGAAAACGGGTACGAGCAGTACTTC. Amino acid sequence: CSAGGGENGYEQYF.

This clonotype was recorded many times. The CDR3 spells CASSPRGPGANVLTF. The CDR3 region has the DNA TGTGCCAGCAGCCCAAGGGGCCCTGGGGCCAACGTCCTGACTTTC. J is TRBJ2-6 and V is TRBV9; the D gene is possibly TRBD1 (5 bases). Germline V lookup: CDR1 SGDLS, CDR2 YYNGEE. Trimming shortened V by 4 bases and J by 2 bases, and 10 bases separated the two germline ends. There are 15 residues in the CDR3.

J is TRBJ2-3 and V is TRBV3-1, with 15 bases fitting TRBD2. Germline-derived CDR1 and CDR2 are LGHDT and YNNKEL (reference sequence). Losses at the gene ends were 4 bases for V and 8 bases for J; bases not matched to a gene: 4. CDR3 length equals 15 residues. The CDR3 spells CASSLGGLAGGTQYF. In DNA, the CDR3 is TGTGCCAGCAGCCTAGGGGGACTAGCGGGGGGTACGCAGTATTTT.

This clonotype appeared a single time. At one boundary the junction diverges from the germline segment, which might be a read error. J is TRBJ1-2 and V is TRBV10-3; D remains ambiguous. Germline values: CDR1 ENHRY, CDR2 SYGVKD. CDR3 length: 17 amino acids. The chain's CDR3 is CAVSDFVTKLANYGYTF. In nucleotides, the CDR3 is TGTGCCGTCAGTGACTTCGTGACCAAGTTAGCTAACTATGGCTACACCTTC.

The V call is TRBV2, the J call TRBJ1-1; no reliable D call. The germline V gene has CDR1 SNHLY and CDR2 FYNNEI. There are 13 residues in the CDR3. The germline V and J ends were trimmed by 3 bases and 1 base, with 6 bases remaining between them. CDR3 sequence reads: CASSDHGNTEAFF. The CDR3 DNA reads as TGTGCCAGCAGTGATCATGGGAACACTGAAGCTTTCTTT.

This clonotype was seen at least ten times. A read error may explain this, as a much larger clone is one base away. The chain carries TRBV20-1 and TRBJ2-5; D not certain. Per the germline V gene, CDR1 is DFQATT and CDR2 is SNEGSKA (reference sequence). The CDR3 runs 12 residues. The CDR3 is CSVGRIQETPYF. Written as DNA, the CDR3 is TGCAGTGTAGGGCGCATACAAGAGACCCCGTACTTC.